These 3 T cell receptor beta chains share one sample of origin, sequenced in a study of T cell responses to AZD1222 COVID-19 vaccine. The table came from immunoSEQ multiplex PCR; TCRdb's copy has only in-frame clones and leaves some out. The sample holds 160,000 or so clones, roughly 94% seen once. The sequencing here drew on peripheral blood, taken 28 days after the second AZD1222 dose. These receptors came from an adult who received the AZD1222 COVID-19 vaccine.

This sequence joins TRBV7-3 and TRBJ1-3; the match to TRBD1 covers 7 bases. The CDR3 consists of 19 residues. Germline V CDR1 and CDR2: SGHTA, FQGTGA. V dropped 2 bases and J dropped 1; count of bases not matched to a gene: 14. CDR3 DNA: TGTGCCAGCAGCTTACGGAGAGAGGGACAGATAATGTCTGGAAACACCATATATTTT. Translating it yields CASSLRREGQIMSGNTIYF. The full variable domain, completed using reference TRBV7-3 and TRBJ1-3, is GAGVSQTPSNKVTEKGKYVELRCDPISGHTALYWYRQSLGQGPEFLIYFQGTGAADDSGLPNDRFFAVRPEGSVSTLKIQRTERGDSAVYLCASSLRREGQIMSGNTIYFGEGSWLTVV.

This clone was detected only once. The chain joins TRBV29-1 to TRBJ1-2, with a weak D call TRBD1 (6 bases). Germline V lookup: CDR1 SQVTM, CDR2 ANQGSEA. V lost 7 bases to trimming and J lost 2 bases, with 14 bases between them. CDR3 length: 13 residues. The CDR3 coding sequence is TGCAGCGGTTGGGACACCCAGAACTATGGCTACACCTTC. Its translation: CSGWDTQNYGYTF.

The chain combines TRBV30 with TRBJ1-2; no clear D gene. Trimming removed 8 bases at V and 0 bases at J, with 16 bases between. There are 14 residues in the CDR3. The germline CDR1 and CDR2 sequences are GTSNPN and SVGIG (reference sequence). Here the CDR3 reads CAQEPYPSNYGYTF. DNA for the CDR3: TGTGCCCAGGAACCTTACCCTTCTAACTATGGCTACACCTTC.